This T cell receptor beta chain originates from a study of cytomegalovirus exposure and HLA in healthy donors (dated by TCRdb to 2017 to 2019). As for the study more broadly: According to an earlier analysis of 587 of the donors, some 180 million T cells yielded some 120 million unique TCR beta sequences and 276 Gb of sequence data. Besides the first cohort of around 670 subjects, a separate validation cohort made up of 120 different subjects was used. All discovery cohort repertoires had been generated on a single sequencing platform. The study aimed to test whether cataloging public T cell receptors could reveal signatures of past pathogen exposure. Because of strong linkage in the cohort, roughly five DR-DQ haplotypes were treated as single units for association and clustering. Among about 370 genotyped donors of the cohort, an average of about 220,000 unique TCR beta nucleotide sequences was sequenced per donor, of which approximately 19% were non-productive. Typing coverage varied by locus: roughly 620-640 donors for A, B, C, DRB1 and DQB1; roughly 520 for DQA1; 606 for DPA1; roughly 450 for DPB1. Rather than drawing on any new phenotypic data, the later analysis identified candidate immune exposures from TCR beta sequences and the way those sequences occurred across donors. The study used immunosequencing to profile the T cell repertoires of several hundred subjects and linked those repertoires to cytomegalovirus serostatus. Alongside the repertoire data, information on donor age, sex, ethnicity and CMV serostatus was compiled. In a later genetic analysis, genome-wide SNP genotypes for about 65% of the roughly 670 donors were used, and that subset was treated as a discovery cohort. An early release that covered roughly 600 HLA-typed donors contained 250 to 350 gigabases of sequencing data and 85 million to 100 million unique TCR sequences. High-throughput TCR immunosequencing, statistical association of individual TCRs with disease status, and machine learning were combined to predict cytomegalovirus infection status. Among the roughly 390 genotyped donors, roughly 80% belonged to the genetic ancestry cluster associated with self-reported Caucasian donors. To decide whether each TCR beta V gene segment behaved as functional or pseudogenic, an earlier analysis of fewer than 750 of the donors relied on high-throughput TCR beta sequencing. Class I and class II HLA loci were covered by the typing at four-digit resolution. A later analysis re-examined previously published TCR beta repertoires from around 670 donors and added high-resolution HLA genotyping to investigate patterns of TCR occurrence.

A note on this clone: Its antigen remains undetermined. No much larger clonotype is one base removed from it; base qualities were not supplied.

The library relied on the immunoSEQ multiplex PCR assay. For the multiplex PCR, a mixture combining 60 forward primers for TCR Vbeta segments and 13 reverse primers for TCR Jbeta segments was used. The CDR3 region of rearranged TCR beta genes was amplified from genomic DNA with a multiplex PCR assay. Amplified TCR beta libraries were sequenced as 87-base-pair reads on the Illumina HiSeq System. In the paper's pipeline: A later analysis counted tens of millions of unique TCR beta chains across the 550 to 700 repertoires, and around 12 million of these chains were shared by at least two donors. Raw reads were error-corrected and collapsed into unique sequences by a nearest-neighbor algorithm in which closely related sequences were merged to remove PCR and sequencing errors. V, D and J gene segments were assigned by aligning CDR3 sequences to IMGT reference sequences. For a sequence to be retained, a match of at least six nucleotides was required to both a V gene segment and a J gene segment. Rearrangements were classified as productive when the CDR3 lacked stop codons and remained in frame with V and J, and all other rearrangements were classified as non-productive. CDR3 was defined by IMGT convention, running from the second conserved V-encoded cysteine to the conserved J-encoded phenylalanine. Sequences without an unambiguous match to a single V gene segment were excluded from the earlier analysis of 500 to 700 of the donors. In an earlier analysis of approximately 610 of the donors, V segments were called functional above 56.7% productive rearrangements and were called segregating when the between-donor standard deviation exceeded 5%. A statistical classification framework was developed to diagnose cytomegalovirus status using the catalog of TCR beta chain sequences. V and J gene assignment, in a later analysis, came from comparing TCR nucleotide sequences with IMGT/GENE-DB human TR gene sequences. The TCRdist pipeline was used in a later analysis to assign CDR3 sequences and most-parsimonious VDJ recombination scenarios. In a later analysis, every TCR beta chain was defined by the combination of its CDR3 amino acid sequence and its V-gene family, and reads without a unique V-gene family were dropped. As a way to deal with suspected cross-contamination and a sequencing artifact, a later analysis dropped 592 nucleotide sequences that were highly shared and had low generation probability. In a later analysis, a clonal expansion index was calculated for each public chain from normalized within-repertoire ranks of inferred template counts. A later analysis computed generation probabilities with a VDJ recombination model fitted to out-of-frame rearrangements, and checked the results against IGoR. In a later analysis, hypergeometric tests were used to score TCR-TCR, TCR-HLA and TCR-CMV co-occurrence, with a repertoire-size bias correction applied to TCR pairs. In a later analysis, false discovery rates were estimated by permuting HLA or CMV assignments 20 times. In a later analysis, co-occurring TCRs were grouped using DBSCAN, and TCRdist sequence similarity was added for clustering within HLA-allele-positive subsets. Repertoires with fewer than 30,000 or more than 120,000 public chains, plus five repertoires with anomalous nucleotide sharing, were excluded from co-occurrence clustering. TCRdb stores this immuneACCESS table with in-frame sequences only. Part of the clones is absent; in the studies checked, under half of the shortfall reflects unresolved V genes, and no reason is known for the rest. V, J and clone size are those of that table, while D and trimming were read from the DNA. The sample yields some 130,000 clones; more than 75% were counted once. 2% to 2.5% of the sample is in the top ten clones.

Overall study results and their limits: The cohort was sequenced for TCR beta chains only, and without alpha or paired-chain data the features that could be detected were limited. Because HLA typing was unavailable for some donors at each locus, only the typed subset was used in association tests. The authors suggested that the approach could potentially be extended to other disease states and immunological phenotypes. The presence/absence analyses assumed that sequencing depth was roughly uniform across donors, and that assumption may not be true. Strong co-occurrence of HLA alleles, especially DR and DQ, made assigning TCR associations to individual alleles difficult. A later analysis found that most CMV-associated TCR beta chains appeared HLA-restricted, with HLA associations seemingly driven largely by CMV exposure. Specific HLA alleles were associated with roughly 16,000 TCR beta sequences at a false discovery rate of 0.05 in a later analysis. A later genetic analysis reported fewer N-insertions in productive TCRs among donors in an Asian-associated ancestry cluster than the roughly 620-donor mean. The 87-base-pair reads could not distinguish some IMGT-functional V segments, including TRBV6-2 and TRBV6-3, so those segments were excluded. Broadly in line with IMGT annotations, most TCR beta V segments showed up in productive rearrangements about 90% or about 30% of the time in an earlier analysis of several hundred of the donors. A later analysis found that HLA-associated TCR beta chains were more clonally expanded and had lower generation probabilities than equally common non-associated chains. An association between a missense DCLRE1C variant and V-gene and J-gene trimming of TCR beta chains was found in a later genetic analysis and replicated in an independent cohort. Immune exposure information for the cohort was limited to CMV serostatus. Three of the identified cytomegalovirus-associated TCR beta chains were confirmed in vitro to be specific for cytomegalovirus antigens. The classifier was reported to diagnose cytomegalovirus status with high specificity and sensitivity in both the original cohort and the validation cohort. Most TCR sequences were seen in very few donors, while some public TCRs were found in many individuals. Because counts were too low, fewer than 20 rarely observed V segments, including chromosome 9 orphons, were excluded from the earlier analysis of under 650 of the donors. Correlated functional status among segregating V segments might reflect linkage disequilibrium, but an unknown experimental factor could not be ruled out. In a later analysis, the rate of TCR association differed among HLA loci, with DRB1 alleles having the most associated TCRs and HLA-C alleles having the fewest. In the study, 150 to 200 TCR beta chains were listed as associated with cytomegalovirus. A group of highly shared sequence variants was considered likely to be a technical artifact of the sequencing pipeline. Several of the top co-occurrence clusters appeared to be linked to parvovirus B19, influenza, CMV and Epstein-Barr virus, according to a later analysis. A further reported finding was that TCR beta sequences accurately predicted the HLA-A and HLA-B alleles for most subjects in the first cohort.

V and J lose 1 base and 0 bases, and a span of 9 bases separates them. From a lookup of the germline V gene, CDR1 and CDR2 are KGHSH and LQKENI. The CDR3, cysteine through phenylalanine, is 16 amino acids long. Only the CDR3 DNA stays, 48 bases, in frame from base 1. The cohort comprised several hundred healthy bone marrow donors. All cohort members were sampled while nominally healthy, although unrecorded immune exposures were likely present. The donor was CMV seronegative and was included in the group of hundreds of seronegative cohort members. Every donor gave a peripheral blood sample, and the peripheral blood mononuclear cells from that sample were used for TCR beta sequencing. The Qiagen DNeasy Blood Extraction Kit was used to extract genomic DNA from the blood cell samples.

This receptor was identified in a man aged 30 to 45 in good health and CMV-seronegative. Sequencing used PBMCs. The chain is made from TRBV18 and TRBJ1-4; the D gene cannot be resolved reliably. The nucleotide sequence is given as TGTGCCAGCTCACCACGGAGAGCTGCAACTAATGAAAAACTGTTTTTT. This translates into CASSPRRAATNEKLFF.